This entry concerns a single T cell receptor (beta chain). In the PCR, 60 Vbeta and 13 Jbeta primers were used. TCRdb's copy holds only in-frame clones and misses some; the assay was immunoSEQ multiplex PCR. The sample contains roughly 200,000 clones, roughly 90% of which appear only once. The CDR3 loop spans 15 amino acids. Germline-derived CDR1 and CDR2 are SGHVS and FNYEAQ. Trimming removed 5 bases from V and 2 bases from J; junction bases left unmatched: 9. The data were obtained in a study of cytomegalovirus exposure and HLA in healthy donors. Sequences were obtained from PBMCs. The rearrangement uses TRBV7-6 and TRBJ2-7; TRBD1 matches 7 bases. This receptor was obtained from a woman in her twenties or thirties in good health and CMV-seronegative. The CDR3 reads CASSPRSGQTYEQYF. Written as DNA, the CDR3 is TGTGCCAGCAGCCCCCGATCGGGACAGACCTACGAGCAGTACTTC. The complete variable domain, with remaining parts taken from reference TRBV7-6 and TRBJ2-7, reads GAGVSQSPRYKVTKRGQDVALRCDPISGHVSLYWYRQALGQGPEFLTYFNYEAQQDKSGLPNDRFSAERPEGSISTLTIQRTEQRDSAMYRCASSPRSGQTYEQYFGPGTRLTVT.